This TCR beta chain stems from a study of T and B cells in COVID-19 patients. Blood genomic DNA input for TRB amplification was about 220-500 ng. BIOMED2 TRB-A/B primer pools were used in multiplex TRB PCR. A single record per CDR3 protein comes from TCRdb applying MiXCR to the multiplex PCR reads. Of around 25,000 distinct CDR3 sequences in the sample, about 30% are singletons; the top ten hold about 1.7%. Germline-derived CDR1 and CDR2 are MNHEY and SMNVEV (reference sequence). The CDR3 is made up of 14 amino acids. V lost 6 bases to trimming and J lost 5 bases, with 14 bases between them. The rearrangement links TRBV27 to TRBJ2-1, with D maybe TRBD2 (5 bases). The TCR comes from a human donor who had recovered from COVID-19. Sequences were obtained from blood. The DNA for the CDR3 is TGTGCCAGCAGCCAAGTAAGAGCGGACAATGAGCAGTTCTTC. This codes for CASSQVRADNEQFF.